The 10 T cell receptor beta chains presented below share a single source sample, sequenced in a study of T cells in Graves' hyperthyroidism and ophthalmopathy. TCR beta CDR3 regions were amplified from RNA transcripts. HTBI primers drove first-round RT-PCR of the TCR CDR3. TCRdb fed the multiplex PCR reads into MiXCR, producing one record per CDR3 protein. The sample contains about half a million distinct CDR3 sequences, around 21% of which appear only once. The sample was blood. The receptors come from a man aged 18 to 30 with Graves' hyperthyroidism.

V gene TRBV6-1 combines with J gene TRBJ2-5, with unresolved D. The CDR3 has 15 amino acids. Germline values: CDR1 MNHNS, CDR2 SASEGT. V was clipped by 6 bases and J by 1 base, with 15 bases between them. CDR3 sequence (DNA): TGTGCCAGCAGGAGGATTACTTTTTTCCAAGAGACCCAGTACTTC. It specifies CASRRITFFQETQYF.

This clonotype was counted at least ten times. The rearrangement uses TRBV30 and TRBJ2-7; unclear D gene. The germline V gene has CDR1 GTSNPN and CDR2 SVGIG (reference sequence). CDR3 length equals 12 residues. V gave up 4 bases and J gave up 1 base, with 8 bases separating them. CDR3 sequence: CAWTRASYEQYF. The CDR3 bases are TGTGCCTGGACTAGGGCGTCCTACGAGCAGTACTTC.

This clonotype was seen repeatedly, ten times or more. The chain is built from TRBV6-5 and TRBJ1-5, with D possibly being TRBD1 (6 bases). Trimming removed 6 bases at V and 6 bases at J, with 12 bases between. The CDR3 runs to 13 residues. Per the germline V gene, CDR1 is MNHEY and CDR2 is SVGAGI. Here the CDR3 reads CASRYRVGQPQHF. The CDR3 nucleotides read TGTGCCAGCAGGTACAGGGTGGGTCAGCCCCAGCATTTT.

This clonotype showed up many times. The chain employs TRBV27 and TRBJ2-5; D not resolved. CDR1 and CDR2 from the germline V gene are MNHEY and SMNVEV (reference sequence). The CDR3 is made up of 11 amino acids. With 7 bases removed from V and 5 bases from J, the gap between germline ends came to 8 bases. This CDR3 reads CASISGETQYF. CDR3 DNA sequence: TGTGCCAGCATATCTGGCGAGACCCAGTACTTC.

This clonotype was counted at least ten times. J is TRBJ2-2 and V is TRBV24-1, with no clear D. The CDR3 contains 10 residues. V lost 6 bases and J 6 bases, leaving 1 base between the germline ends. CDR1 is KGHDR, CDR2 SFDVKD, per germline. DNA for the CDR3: TGTGCCACCAGTTCCGGGGAGCTGTTTTTT. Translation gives CATSSGELFF.

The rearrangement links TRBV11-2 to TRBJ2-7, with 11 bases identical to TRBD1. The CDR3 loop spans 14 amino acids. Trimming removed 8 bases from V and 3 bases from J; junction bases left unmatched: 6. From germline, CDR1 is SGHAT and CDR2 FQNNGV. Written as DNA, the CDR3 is TGTGCCAGCGACCAAGGGACAGGGGGCTACGAGCAGTACTTC. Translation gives CASDQGTGGYEQYF.

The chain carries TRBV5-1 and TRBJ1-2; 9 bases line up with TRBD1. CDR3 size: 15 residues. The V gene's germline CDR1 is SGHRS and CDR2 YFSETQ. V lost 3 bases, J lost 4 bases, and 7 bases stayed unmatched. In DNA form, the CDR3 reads TGCGCCAGCAGCTCGTGGGACAGGGAGGGCTATGGCTACACCTTC. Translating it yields CASSSWDREGYGYTF.

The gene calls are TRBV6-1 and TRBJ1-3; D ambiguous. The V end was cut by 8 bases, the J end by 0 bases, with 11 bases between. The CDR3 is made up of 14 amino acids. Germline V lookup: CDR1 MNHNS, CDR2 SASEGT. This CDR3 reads CASEFDVSGNTIYF. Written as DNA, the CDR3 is TGTGCCAGCGAATTCGACGTCTCTGGAAACACCATATATTTT.

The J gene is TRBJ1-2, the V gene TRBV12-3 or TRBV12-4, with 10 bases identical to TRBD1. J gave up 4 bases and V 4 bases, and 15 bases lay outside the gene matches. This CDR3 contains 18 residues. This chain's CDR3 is CASSSSSAGQGNPYGYTF. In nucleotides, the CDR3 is TGTGCCAGCAGTTCGTCCTCCGCGGGACAGGGGAACCCCTATGGCTACACCTTC.

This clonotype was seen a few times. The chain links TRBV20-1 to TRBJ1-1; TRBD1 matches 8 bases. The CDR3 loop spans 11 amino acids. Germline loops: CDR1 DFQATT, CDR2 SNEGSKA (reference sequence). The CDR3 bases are TGCAGACAGGGGGTGAGCACTGAAGCTTTCTTT. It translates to CRQGVSTEAFF.